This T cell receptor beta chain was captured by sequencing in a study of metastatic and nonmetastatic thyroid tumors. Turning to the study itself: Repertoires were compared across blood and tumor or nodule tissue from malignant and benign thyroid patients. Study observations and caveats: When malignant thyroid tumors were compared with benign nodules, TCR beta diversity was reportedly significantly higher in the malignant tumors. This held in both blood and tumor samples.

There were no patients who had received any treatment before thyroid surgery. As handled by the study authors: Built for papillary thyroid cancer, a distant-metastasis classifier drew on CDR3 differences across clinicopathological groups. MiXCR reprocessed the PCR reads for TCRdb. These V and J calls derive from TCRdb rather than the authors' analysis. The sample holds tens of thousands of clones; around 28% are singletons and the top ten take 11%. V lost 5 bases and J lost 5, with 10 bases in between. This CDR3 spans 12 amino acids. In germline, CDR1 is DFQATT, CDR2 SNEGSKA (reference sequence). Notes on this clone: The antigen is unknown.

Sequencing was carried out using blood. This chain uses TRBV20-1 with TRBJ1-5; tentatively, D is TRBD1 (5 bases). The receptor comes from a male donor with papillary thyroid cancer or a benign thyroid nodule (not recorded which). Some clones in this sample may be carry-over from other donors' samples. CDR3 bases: TGCAGTGCTGGGAAGGGACATCAGCCCCAGCATTTT. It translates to CSAGKGHQPQHF.